The 26 T cell receptor beta chains listed next were all sequenced from one sample in a study of regulatory T cells in long-lasting Graves disease. Time point: newly diagnosed GD, antithyroid drugs for less than 3 months. Extracted PBMC RNA gave rise to the TCR library. Through Arm-PCR of CDR3 regions and iRepertoire HTBI primers, TCR beta libraries were built. MiXCR was run by TCRdb on the multiplex PCR reads, yielding one entry per CDR3 protein. This sample has about 530,000 distinct CDR3 sequences, with 15% to 20% found just once. Another study also made use of these data, one on T cells in Graves' hyperthyroidism and ophthalmopathy.

Sequences were derived from peripheral blood mononuclear cells (PBMCs), sampled at new diagnosis, from a patient treated with antithyroid drugs. The receptors originated from a woman between 40 and 65 years old with Graves disease.

DNA of the CDR3: TGTGCCAGTCGGGAGTCCTACGAGCAGTACTTC. It yields the protein CASRESYEQYF. V and J are TRBV7-2 and TRBJ2-7; a weak D match, TRBD2 (6 bases). The V end lost 9 bases, the J end lost 1 base, and 7 bases lay between the germline ends. The CDR3 covers 11 residues. CDR1 is SGHTA, CDR2 FQGNSA, per germline.

This clonotype was seen repeatedly, ten times or more. The chain links TRBV30 to TRBJ2-1; D is possibly TRBD2 (5 bases). CDR3 size: 12 residues. The V gene's germline CDR1 is GTSNPN and CDR2 SVGIG (reference sequence). V dropped 0 bases and J dropped 5 bases, with 5 bases sitting between them. DNA for the CDR3: TGTGCCTGGAGTGTGAGGGACAATGAGCAGTTCTTC. Its protein is CAWSVRDNEQFF.

This clonotype was recorded many times. The chain is built from TRBV2 and TRBJ1-5; 7 positions match TRBD1. CDR1 SNHLY and CDR2 FYNNEI come from the germline V gene. Trimming took 2 bases from V and 5 from J; bases not matched to a gene: 3. This CDR3 contains 14 residues. For the CDR3, the DNA is TGTGCCAGCAGTGAACGCAGGGGGTATCAGCCCCAGCATTTT. Its translation: CASSERRGYQPQHF.

This clonotype was counted many times. This chain links TRBV20-1 with TRBJ2-3; weak D call: TRBD2 (6 bases). The CDR3 has 12 amino acids. From germline, CDR1 is DFQATT and CDR2 SNEGSKA (reference sequence). V was clipped by 1 base and J by 5 bases, with 7 bases between them. The CDR3 loop reads CSARGGKDTQYF. The CDR3 DNA follows: TGCAGTGCTAGAGGCGGGAAAGATACGCAGTATTTT.

This clonotype was found many times. V is TRBV11-2 and J is TRBJ2-5; D unclear. The V and J ends lost 2 bases and 3 bases respectively, with 7 bases between them. The CDR3 is 13 residues long. The germline V gene encodes CDR1 SGHAT and CDR2 FQNNGV. CDR3 amino acids: CASSLLGKETQYF. CDR3 bases: TGTGCCAGCAGCTTATTGGGGAAAGAGACCCAGTACTTC.

At least ten counts were recorded for this clonotype. V usage is TRBV5-1 and J usage is TRBJ1-1; a possible D gene is TRBD1 (5 bases). Trimming removed 6 bases from V and 11 bases from J, with 17 bases in between. The germline V gene has CDR1 SGHRS and CDR2 YFSETQ. This CDR3 region has 12 residues. The chain's CDR3 is CASITLQGVAFF. In DNA, the CDR3 is TGCGCCAGCATCACTCTACAAGGGGTGGCTTTCTTT.

The chain is built from TRBV28 and TRBJ1-3; D unclear. The CDR3 loop spans 13 amino acids. The ends were cut back, 8 bases at V and 7 bases at J, with 15 bases in the middle. Germline CDR1 reads MDHEN; CDR2 reads SYDVKM. For the CDR3, the DNA is TGTGCCAGCGGCAGGTCGCTTTTTAACACCATATATTTT. Translating it yields CASGRSLFNTIYF.

The V and J genes are TRBV20-1 and TRBJ1-1; TRBD1 matches at 9 bases. Germline V lookup: CDR1 DFQATT, CDR2 SNEGSKA (reference sequence). J was trimmed by 4 bases and V by 7 bases; bases with no gene match: 10. The CDR3 spans 14 residues. DNA for the CDR3: TGCAGTGTTCAAACAGGGGGCGTTGGCACTGAAGCTTTCTTT. As protein: CSVQTGGVGTEAFF.

This clonotype was recorded at least ten times. The gene calls are TRBV15 and TRBJ2-4, with D tentatively TRBD1 (6 bases). Trimming pared 1 base from V and 1 base from J, leaving 29 bases between. Germline CDR1 is LNHNV and CDR2 is YYDKDF (reference sequence). The CDR3 runs 22 residues. DNA for the CDR3: TGTGCCACCAGCAGAGTGATGGCCCTGGCAGGGGACCCCAGCCTGGCCAAAAACATTCAGTACTTC. Its protein is CATSRVMALAGDPSLAKNIQYF.

About this clonotype itself: A read error is the likely source, as a far larger clone sits one nucleotide away. Because it lacks the conserved phenylalanine or tryptophan at the end, this CDR3 is likely a read error. The chain combines TRBV14 with TRBJ2-7; 9 positions match TRBD1. With 6 bases clipped from V and 6 bases from J, the junction kept 6 bases outside the gene matches. The CDR3 loop spans 13 amino acids. Germline assignment: CDR1 SGHDN and CDR2 FVKESK. The CDR3: CASRRTGVVEQYC. CDR3 sequence (DNA): TGTGCCAGCAGAAGGACAGGGGTCGTCGAGCAGTACTGC.

This chain uses TRBV7-8 with TRBJ2-5; D could derive from TRBD1 or TRBD2 (8 bases each). This CDR3 is built from 17 residues. Trimming took 1 base from V and 4 from J, leaving 19 bases between them. The germline gives CDR1 SGHVS, CDR2 FQNEAQ. The CDR3 DNA reads as TGTGCCAGCAGCTTAGTCGGGGGGGCAGGGGGCCGAGAGACCCAGTACTTC. Translating gives CASSLVGGAGGRETQYF.

This clonotype showed up just a few times. The chain carries TRBV6-1 and TRBJ1-2, with TRBD1 matching 9 bases. CDR3 size: 18 residues. Looked up from germline, CDR1 is MNHNS and CDR2 is SASEGT. The ends lost 6 bases at V and 4 bases at J; junction bases unmatched: 18. The CDR3 here is CASRIPPGTGSSFYGYTF. The CDR3 coding sequence is TGTGCCAGCAGAATACCCCCCGGGACAGGGTCCTCCTTCTATGGCTACACCTTC.

V is TRBV3-1 and J is TRBJ2-7; 9 nucleotides match TRBD2. CDR1 is LGHDT, CDR2 YNNKEL, per germline (reference sequence). The length of the CDR3 is 16 residues. Unmatched junction bases numbered 8, after V lost 3 bases and J lost 2 bases. Here the CDR3 reads CASSQTLTSGAYEQYF. The CDR3 DNA reads as TGTGCCAGCAGCCAGACTTTGACTAGCGGAGCCTACGAGCAGTACTTC.

This clonotype was seen a few times. One end of the junction varies from germline; a read error may be responsible. The chain is built from TRBV19 and TRBJ2-7; D might be TRBD1 (5 bases). The CDR3 sequence is 15 residues long. The V gene's germline CDR1 is LNHDA and CDR2 SQIVND (reference sequence). The CDR3 here is CASSTDSTPSCEQYF. CDR3 nucleotides: TGTGCCAGTAGTACAGACAGCACACCATCCTGCGAGCAGTACTTC. Full variable domain (missing parts from reference TRBV19 and TRBJ2-7): DGGITQSPKYLFRKEGQNVTLSCEQNLNHDAMYWYRQDPGQGLRLIYYSQIVNDFQKGDIAEGYSVSREKKESFPLTVTSAQKNPTAFYLCASSTDSTPSCEQYFGPGTRLTVT.

This clonotype was seen only a few times. The rearrangement uses TRBV7-2 and TRBJ2-2; tentative D call: TRBD1 (5 bases). CDR3 length: 14 amino acids. Trimming removed 6 bases at V and 5 bases at J, with 13 bases between. Germline values: CDR1 SGHTA, CDR2 FQGNSA. CDR3 nucleotides: TGTGCCAGCAGAAATATAGGGGTTACCGGGGAGCTGTTTTTT. This translates into CASRNIGVTGELFF.

DNA of the CDR3: TGCAGCGTTGAGGGTAGCTCTAACTATGGCTACACCTTC. This encodes CSVEGSSNYGYTF. The chain employs TRBV29-1 and TRBJ1-2; D gene uncertain. The CDR3 consists of 13 residues. With 3 bases removed from V and 0 bases from J, the gap between germline ends came to 8 bases. Germline V lookup: CDR1 SQVTM, CDR2 ANQGSEA.

The chain is built from TRBV19 and TRBJ1-5; D is possibly TRBD1 (6 bases). Per the germline V gene, CDR1 is LNHDA and CDR2 is SQIVND (reference sequence). The length of the CDR3 is 14 residues. V dropped 8 bases and J dropped 1 base, with 12 bases sitting between them. In DNA form, the CDR3 reads TGTGCCAGTGGGGAAGGACAGAGCAATCAGCCCCAGCATTTT. It codes for CASGEGQSNQPQHF.

Details on this clonotype: An end of the junction differs from the germline gene, which may be a read error. The chain employs TRBV7-2 and TRBJ2-5; 12 bases fit TRBD2. CDR1 SGHTA and CDR2 FQGNSA come from the germline V gene. CDR3 length equals 15 residues. The CDR3 nucleotides read TGTGCCAGCAGCCTAGCGGGGGGGCCGTCCGAGACCCAGTACTTC. It is translated as CASSLAGGPSETQYF.

This CDR3 is CASSLAPSGAGELFF. The CDR3 DNA follows: TGTGCCAGCAGCTTAGCTCCTAGCGGGGCCGGGGAGCTGTTTTTT. The chain couples TRBV7-9 to TRBJ2-2; 9 bases match TRBD2. This CDR3 has 15 residues. The germline gives CDR1 SEHNR, CDR2 FQNEAQ (reference sequence). Trimming cost V 0 bases and J 6 bases; bases outside gene matches: 2.

The sample holds many counts of this clonotype. This chain uses TRBV13 with TRBJ1-1, with a possible D match to TRBD1 (5 bases). Trimming took off 5 bases at V and 0 bases at J, with 16 bases between the two ends. The CDR3 is 16 amino acids. The V gene's germline CDR1 is PRHDT and CDR2 FYEKMQ (reference sequence). The CDR3 protein is CASSLPRGDVNTEAFF. DNA of the CDR3: TGTGCCAGCAGCCTCCCCCGGGGGGACGTGAACACTGAAGCTTTCTTT.

In its sample, this clonotype was seen many times. The V and J genes are TRBV24-1 and TRBJ1-1; D unclear. CDR3 length: 13 amino acids. The germline V and J ends were trimmed by 3 bases and 1 base, with 5 bases remaining between them. Germline V CDR1 and CDR2: KGHDR, SFDVKD. The DNA for the CDR3 is TGTGCCACCAGTGATCCCCCGAACACTGAAGCTTTCTTT. Residues: CATSDPPNTEAFF.

V usage is TRBV30 and J usage is TRBJ1-1; no firm D call. The ends were cut back, 2 bases at V and 1 base at J, with 8 bases in the middle. Germline V gene data show CDR1 as GTSNPN and CDR2 as SVGIG (reference sequence). CDR3 length: 13 residues. This CDR3 reads CAWSFIPNTEAFF. The DNA for the CDR3 is TGTGCCTGGAGTTTTATTCCGAACACTGAAGCTTTCTTT.

As to this clonotype: An end of the junction does not agree with germline; a read error may underlie this. V usage is TRBV5-1 and J usage is TRBJ1-2, with D perhaps TRBD1 (5 bases). Germline V lookup: CDR1 SGHRS, CDR2 YFSETQ. The CDR3 totals 15 residues. CDR3: CASSLNPGWDYGYTF. The CDR3 DNA follows: TGTGCCAGCAGCTTGAATCCAGGGTGGGACTATGGCTACACCTTC. The variable domain in full, completed from reference TRBV5-1 and TRBJ1-2, reads KAGVTQTPRYLIKTRGQQVTLSCSPISGHRSVSWYQQTPGQGLQFLFEYFSETQRNKGNFPGRFSGRQFSNSRSEMNVSTLELGDSALYLCASSLNPGWDYGYTFGSGTRLTVV.

A few counts support this clonotype. The genes are TRBV7-6 and TRBJ1-1; tentatively, D is TRBD1 (6 bases). V was clipped by 5 bases and J by 1 base, with 14 bases between them. Germline loops: CDR1 SGHVS, CDR2 FNYEAQ. This CDR3 spans 15 amino acids. In DNA form, the CDR3 reads TGTGCCAGCAGCCCTGGGGCAGGGGAGAACACTGAAGCTTTCTTT. As protein: CASSPGAGENTEAFF.

The table lists this clonotype with many counts. J is TRBJ2-3 and V is TRBV27, with D possibly TRBD1 on 6 matching bases. Trimming took off 6 bases at V and 1 base at J, with 8 bases between the two ends. This CDR3 has 13 amino acids. Germline V gives CDR1 MNHEY, CDR2 SMNVEV (reference sequence). This CDR3 is CASRQGGTDTQYF. CDR3 in DNA: TGTGCCAGCAGACAGGGTGGCACAGATACGCAGTATTTT.

This clonotype was observed many times. The chain has TRBV12-3 or TRBV12-4 and TRBJ2-7; 9 bases are shared with TRBD1. The CDR3 runs to 14 residues. The J segment lost 1 base and the V segment lost 8 bases, leaving 6 bases of the junction unmatched. The CDR3 sequence is CASADRGRSYEQYF. The CDR3 DNA sequence: TGTGCCAGCGCGGACAGGGGTCGATCCTACGAGCAGTACTTC.